These 27 T cell receptor beta chains came from one sample sequenced in a study of blood T cell repertoires in COVID-19. Method: immunoSEQ multiplex PCR; TCRdb's copy keeps in-frame clones and lacks some. The sample has roughly 250,000 clones, approximately 86% seen once. The sequencing input was PBMCs or T cells enriched from blood (not recorded which). The receptors originated from a woman in her twenties or thirties with acute COVID-19.

The chain has TRBV19 and TRBJ2-7; 7 bases are a match to TRBD1. Germline V gene lookup returns CDR1 LNHDA and CDR2 SQIVND (reference sequence). V was pared by 5 bases and J by 4 bases, with 8 bases of the junction left unmatched. The CDR3 is 14 residues long. The CDR3 reads CASSPTGSAYEQYF. DNA of the CDR3: TGTGCCAGTAGTCCGACAGGGTCGGCGTACGAGCAGTACTTC.

V is TRBV5-4 and J is TRBJ2-2; the D gene is possibly TRBD2 (5 bases). The CDR3 consists of 15 residues. CDR1 and CDR2 (germline): SGHNT, YYREEE (reference sequence). V shed 0 bases and J shed 6 bases, with 12 bases lying between them. Here the CDR3 reads CASSLVPGEAGELFF. The DNA for the CDR3 is TGTGCCAGCAGCTTGGTTCCCGGGGAAGCCGGGGAGCTGTTTTTT.

This rearrangement joins TRBV5-4 to TRBJ2-6; a possible D gene is TRBD1 (5 bases). Germline lookup yields CDR1 SGHNT and CDR2 YYREEE (reference sequence). The V end lost 1 base, the J end lost 3 bases, and 14 bases lay between the germline ends. The CDR3 consists of 17 residues. The DNA for the CDR3 is TGTGCCAGCAGCTTGCTTGGAAGGGGAAATGGGGCCAACGTCCTGACTTTC. It translates to CASSLLGRGNGANVLTF.

The chain joins TRBV7-9 to TRBJ1-1, with a possible D match to TRBD1 (6 bases). Germline-derived CDR1 and CDR2 are SEHNR and FQNEAQ (reference sequence). V was cut by 7 bases and J by 0 bases, with 18 bases left in between. The CDR3 length is 16 residues. As DNA, the CDR3 is TGTGCCAGCACCCCCTGGGCAGGGGCCGTGAACACTGAAGCTTTCTTT. It is translated as CASTPWAGAVNTEAFF.

This chain joins TRBV6-2 or TRBV6-3 and TRBJ2-2, with 10 bases matching TRBD2. V shed 4 bases, J shed 5 bases, and the junction held 7 bases outside the gene matches. CDR1 is MNHEY and CDR2 is SVGEGT in the germline V gene. This CDR3 has 16 residues. The CDR3 reads CASSSLAGERTGELFF. The CDR3 DNA sequence: TGTGCCAGCAGTTCCCTAGCGGGGGAGAGGACCGGGGAGCTGTTTTTT.

The chain employs TRBV6-5 and TRBJ2-1, with D hard to call. CDR3 length: 14 residues. V lost 7 bases to trimming and J lost 6 bases, with 16 bases between them. CDR1 is MNHEY and CDR2 is SVGAGI in the germline V gene. The CDR3 region is CASTPLQSPNEQFF. CDR3 in DNA: TGTGCCAGCACCCCCCTGCAGTCCCCCAATGAGCAGTTCTTC.

This clone was observed a few times. The chain combines TRBV30 with TRBJ2-7; the D gene is possibly TRBD1 (5 bases). This CDR3 is 14 amino acids long. CDR1 GTSNPN and CDR2 SVGIG come from the germline V gene (reference sequence). V lost 2 bases and J lost 2, with 13 bases in between. The CDR3 here is CAWSRGRTTYEQYF. The DNA of the CDR3 is TGTGCCTGGAGTAGGGGCAGGACCACCTACGAGCAGTACTTC.

J is TRBJ2-7 and V is TRBV6-4; a possible D gene is TRBD2 (6 bases). Germline V gene data show CDR1 as MRHNA and CDR2 as SNTAGT. The CDR3 has 14 residues. Deletions cut 6 bases from V and 0 bases from J, with 12 bases between. The CDR3 is CASRGGGSSYEQYF. In DNA form, the CDR3 reads TGTGCCAGCAGGGGTGGGGGGAGCTCCTACGAGCAGTACTTC.

The chain carries TRBV3-1 (or the pseudogene TRBV3-2) and TRBJ2-2, with 12 bases that match TRBD2. V trimming: 5 bases; J trimming: 3 bases; junction bases outside the gene matches: 13. Germline lookup yields CDR1 LGHDT and CDR2 YNNKEL (reference sequence). The CDR3 has 19 residues. As DNA, the CDR3 is TGTGCCAGCAGCATACTCCCCGGACTAGCGGGGTCGGACACCGGGGAGCTGTTTTTT. This translates into CASSILPGLAGSDTGELFF.

V is TRBV9 and J is TRBJ2-7; D possibly corresponds to TRBD1 (6 bases). The V gene lost 0 bases and the J gene lost 0 bases, with 10 bases spanning the gap. Germline V lookup: CDR1 SGDLS, CDR2 YYNGEE. This CDR3 region has 15 residues. CDR3 in amino acids: CASSVGTVSSYEQYF. The CDR3 nucleotides are TGTGCCAGCAGCGTAGGGACAGTAAGCTCCTACGAGCAGTACTTC. Supplemented by reference TRBV9 and TRBJ2-7, the full variable domain reads DSGVTQTPKHLITATGQRVTLRCSPRSGDLSVYWYQQSLDQGLQFLIQYYNGEERAKGNILERFSAQQFPDLHSELNLSSLELGDSALYFCASSVGTVSSYEQYFGPGTRLTVT.

This clone was seen once. The rearrangement links TRBV30 to TRBJ1-1; D is possibly TRBD1 (5 bases). CDR1 is GTSNPN and CDR2 is SVGIG in the germline V gene (reference sequence). Trimming removed 4 bases at V and 4 bases at J, with 13 bases between. The CDR3 is 13 residues long. CDR3 residues: CAWTGIIGTEAFF. CDR3 DNA: TGTGCCTGGACAGGGATCATTGGCACTGAAGCTTTCTTT.

The CDR3: CASSPGLRSYEQYF. For the CDR3, the DNA is TGTGCCAGCTCACCCGGACTCCGGTCCTACGAGCAGTACTTC. The chain has TRBV18 and TRBJ2-7; D may be TRBD2 (5 bases). The CDR3 contains 14 residues. Trimming cost V 3 bases and J 1 base, with 10 bases left between them. Looked up from germline, CDR1 is KGHSH and CDR2 is LQKENI.

V and J are TRBV2 and TRBJ1-1; weak D call: TRBD1 (5 bases). The CDR3 covers 15 residues. Germline CDR1 and CDR2: SNHLY and FYNNEI. Trimming took 6 bases from V and 0 from J, leaving 14 bases between them. CDR3: CASRNGGIMNTEAFF. CDR3 in DNA: TGTGCCAGCAGGAACGGGGGGATCATGAACACTGAAGCTTTCTTT.

The chain recombines TRBV10-3 with TRBJ1-2, with 8 bases identical to TRBD1. CDR3 length: 13 residues. Looked up from germline, CDR1 is ENHRY and CDR2 is SYGVKD. After removal of 11 bases from V and 4 bases from J, the junction contained 9 bases not matched to a gene. The CDR3 region is CAAMAQGAYGYTF. CDR3 nucleotides: TGTGCCGCGATGGCTCAGGGGGCCTATGGCTACACCTTC.

This chain links TRBV18 with TRBJ1-1; 7 bases are shared with TRBD1. The CDR3 runs to 15 residues. CDR1 is KGHSH and CDR2 is LQKENI in the germline V gene. Losses at the gene ends were 5 bases for V and 1 base for J; bases not matched to a gene: 7. The CDR3, as DNA: TGTGCCAGCTCAGACGCAGGGGGGAAGAACACTGAAGCTTTCTTT. The encoded protein is CASSDAGGKNTEAFF.

V is TRBV28 and J is TRBJ1-2; 8 bases map to TRBD1. Germline V gene data show CDR1 as MDHEN and CDR2 as SYDVKM. J gave up 5 bases and V 3 bases, and 2 bases lay outside the gene matches. This CDR3 comprises 13 residues. Here the CDR3 reads CASSFQGAYGYTF. The CDR3 region has the DNA TGTGCCAGCAGTTTTCAGGGGGCGTATGGCTACACCTTC.

The V call is TRBV11-2, the J call TRBJ2-7, with no clear D. Germline assignment: CDR1 SGHAT and CDR2 FQNNGV. V lost 0 bases and J 0 bases, leaving 9 bases between the germline ends. This CDR3 has 15 residues. In DNA form, the CDR3 reads TGTGCCAGCAGCTTAGAGGCGGCAAGCTCCTACGAGCAGTACTTC. Its protein product is CASSLEAASSYEQYF.

This clone was counted once. The chain links TRBV14 to TRBJ2-2, with D tentatively TRBD2 (5 bases). CDR1 and CDR2 (germline): SGHDN, FVKESK. Trimming took off 4 bases at V and 4 bases at J, with 22 bases between the two ends. This CDR3 has 18 amino acids. CDR3 coding DNA: TGTGCCAGCAGCCTCTTTTCTCCTGACCTAGCAGGCACCGGGGAGCTGTTTTTT. Translating it yields CASSLFSPDLAGTGELFF.

J is TRBJ1-1 and V is TRBV10-3; D may be TRBD1 (6 bases). CDR1 is ENHRY, CDR2 SYGVKD, per germline. The CDR3 covers 15 residues. Deletions cut 0 bases from V and 1 base from J, with 9 bases between. CDR3 DNA: TGTGCCATCAGTGAGTCACAGGGTGGGAACACTGAAGCTTTCTTT. Amino acid sequence: CAISESQGGNTEAFF.

The gene calls are TRBV9 and TRBJ1-6, with D tentatively TRBD1 (5 bases). V lost 0 bases to trimming and J lost 9 bases, with 13 bases between them. The CDR3 runs to 15 residues. The germline CDR1 and CDR2 sequences are SGDLS and YYNGEE. In DNA, the CDR3 is TGTGCCAGCAGCGTAGAGGCAGGGTCGGGTTCACCCCTCCACTTT. It yields the protein CASSVEAGSGSPLHF.

The chain uses TRBV3-1 (or the pseudogene TRBV3-2) and TRBJ1-3, with 9 bases aligning to TRBD1. Germline lookup yields CDR1 LGHDT and CDR2 YNNKEL (reference sequence). V was pared by 3 bases and J by 4 bases, with 22 bases of the junction left unmatched. The CDR3 contains 21 residues. Written as DNA, the CDR3 is TGTGCCAGCAGCCAGGAAATACCTGGCGGGACAGGGCTAGGAAAGGGAAACACCATATATTTT. It translates to CASSQEIPGGTGLGKGNTIYF.

This rearrangement joins TRBV20-1 to TRBJ2-3; tentatively, D is TRBD2 (6 bases). CDR1 DFQATT and CDR2 SNEGSKA come from the germline V gene (reference sequence). The CDR3 loop spans 15 amino acids. Trimming shortened V by 3 bases and J by 1 base, and 14 bases separated the two germline ends. The DNA of the CDR3 is TGCAGTGCTAGTATACGGGAGAGAGGCACAGATACGCAGTATTTT. This sequence encodes CSASIRERGTDTQYF.

This rearrangement joins TRBV24-1 to TRBJ2-5; 11 nucleotides line up with TRBD2. The CDR3 extends over 18 amino acids. From germline, CDR1 is KGHDR and CDR2 SFDVKD. V was clipped by 3 bases and J by 3 bases; unmatched bases: 11. The CDR3 nucleotides are TGTGCCACCAGTGATGGGGCTGCTAGCGGGGGGAAAGAAGAGACCCAGTACTTC. Residues: CATSDGAASGGKEETQYF.

This sequence joins TRBV6-2 or TRBV6-3 and TRBJ2-1; 8 bases fit TRBD2. Germline assignment: CDR1 MNHEY and CDR2 SVGEGT. With V trimmed by 0 bases and J by 2 bases, 6 bases remained unmatched. The CDR3 runs to 17 residues. The CDR3 protein is CASSYSKGSGTYNEQFF. The CDR3 DNA reads TGTGCCAGCAGTTACTCGAAGGGTAGCGGGACCTACAATGAGCAGTTCTTC.

The chain has TRBV5-8 and TRBJ2-7, with a tentative D call TRBD2 (6 bases). This CDR3 region has 15 residues. Germline values: CDR1 SGHTS, CDR2 YDEGEE. V shed 3 bases and J shed 2 bases, with 15 bases lying between them. CDR3 residues: CASSSGAGLAYEQYF. The CDR3 bases are TGTGCCAGCAGCTCGGGAGCGGGCTTGGCCTACGAGCAGTACTTC.

V and J are TRBV4-1 and TRBJ1-4; tentative D call: TRBD1 (6 bases). The germline gives CDR1 MGHRA, CDR2 YSYEKL. The CDR3 runs to 17 residues. The ends were cut back, 0 bases at V and 4 bases at J, with 15 bases in the middle. Here the CDR3 DNA reads TGCGCCAGCAGCCAAGATCTGCGGACAGCCCTTAATGAAAAACTGTTTTTT. As protein: CASSQDLRTALNEKLFF.

The V gene is TRBV28, the J gene TRBJ2-5, with 8 bases identical to TRBD1. Germline CDR1 is MDHEN and CDR2 is SYDVKM. This CDR3 has 15 residues. The V gene end was trimmed by 5 bases and the J gene end by 5 bases; junction bases not matched to a gene: 10. In nucleotides, the CDR3 is TGTGCCAGCAGTCTCCGGACAGGGAGAGGGGAGACCCAGTACTTC. Protein: CASSLRTGRGETQYF.